This TCR beta chain is drawn from a study of blood T cell dynamics during melanoma immunotherapy. Trimming left V 5 bases short and J 5 bases short, with 17 bases between. The CDR3 runs to 14 residues. This clone was seen more than once but under ten times. Time point in this sample: week 3, after first cycle of checkpoint inhibitor. Prior systemic cancer therapy, immunosuppressant use and other active malignancies excluded patients. DNA loading was fixed at 350 ng for all bulk PBMC samples. The table came from immunoSEQ multiplex PCR; TCRdb's copy has only in-frame clones and leaves some out. The sample carries around 12,000 clones, more than 70% recorded once.

This TCR was recovered from a human donor with melanoma. The sample here was blood, taken from a patient treated with checkpoint blockade. The chain is built from TRBV5-3 and TRBJ2-7; D uncertain. TRBV5-3 is recorded as an ORF, its role being uncertain. The chain's CDR3 is CARRPAPGFHEQYF. The DNA of the CDR3 is TGTGCCAGAAGGCCTGCTCCTGGTTTCCACGAGCAGTACTTC.